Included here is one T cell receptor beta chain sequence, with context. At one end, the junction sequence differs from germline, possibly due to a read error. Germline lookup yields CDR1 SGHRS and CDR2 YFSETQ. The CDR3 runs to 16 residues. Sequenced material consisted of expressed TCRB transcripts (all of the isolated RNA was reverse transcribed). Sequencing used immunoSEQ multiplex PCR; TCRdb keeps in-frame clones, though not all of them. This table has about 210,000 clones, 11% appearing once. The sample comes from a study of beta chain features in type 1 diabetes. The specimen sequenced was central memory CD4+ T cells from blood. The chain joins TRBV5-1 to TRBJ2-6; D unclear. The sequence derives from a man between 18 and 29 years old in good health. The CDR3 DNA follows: TGTGCCAGCAGCTCCTTCGACGAGTCTGGGGCCAACGTCCTGACTTTC. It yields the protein CASSSFDESGANVLTF.